These 20 T cell receptor beta chains share one sample of origin, sequenced in a study of blood T cells in healthy people across ages. A sample-barcoded 5' primer and a J-beta primer mix were used in a second PCR of roughly 7 to 11 cycles. TCRdb itself ran the 5' RACE reads through MiXCR, one entry per CDR3 protein. The repertoire has roughly 2 million distinct CDR3 sequences, around half of them found once; the top ten carry approximately 2.1%. The material sequenced was blood. The receptors originated from a woman aged 40 to 50 in good health.

The genes are TRBV15 and TRBJ2-1; TRBD1 is a possible D gene (6 bases). Trimming left V 0 bases short and J 2 bases short, with 8 bases between. The CDR3 totals 15 residues. Germline-derived CDR1 and CDR2 are LNHNV and YYDKDF (reference sequence). The CDR3 reads CATSRDRTAYNEQFF. The DNA for the CDR3 is TGTGCCACCAGCAGAGATCGGACAGCCTACAATGAGCAGTTCTTC. The variable domain in full, with the rest retrieved from reference TRBV15 and TRBJ2-1, is DAMVIQNPRYQVTQFGKPVTLSCSQTLNHNVMYWYQQKSSQAPKLLFHYYDKDFNNEADTPDNFQSRRPNTSFCFLDIRSPGLGDTAMYLCATSRDRTAYNEQFFGPGTRLTVL.

The chain joins TRBV20-1 to TRBJ2-6; D call uncertain. Germline assignment: CDR1 DFQATT and CDR2 SNEGSKA (reference sequence). V gave up 6 bases and J gave up 1 base, with 10 bases separating them. This CDR3 region has 14 residues. The CDR3 loop is CSASSRSGANVLTF. DNA for the CDR3: TGCAGTGCATCATCTCGGTCTGGGGCCAACGTCCTGACTTTC.

The V call is TRBV2, the J call TRBJ1-6; D unresolved. The CDR3 consists of 14 residues. The germline V gene encodes CDR1 SNHLY and CDR2 FYNNEI. Between the trimmed V and J ends, which lost 3 bases and 6 bases, there was a span of 9 bases. The CDR3 is CASSDRQFNSPLHF. In DNA form, the CDR3 reads TGTGCCAGCAGTGACCGGCAGTTTAATTCACCCCTCCACTTT.

Written as DNA, the CDR3 is TGCAGTGCTAGAGGCAGGGGTTCCTACAATGAGCAGTACTTC. Translating it yields CSARGRGSYNEQYF. The rearrangement joins TRBV20-1 to TRBJ2-7; D is perhaps TRBD1 (6 bases). Per the germline V gene, CDR1 is DFQATT and CDR2 is SNEGSKA (reference sequence). V shed 1 base and J shed 7 bases, with 17 bases lying between them. CDR3 length equals 14 residues.

CDR3 residues: CSAISGRGYNEQYF. CDR3 DNA sequence: TGCAGTGCTATCTCCGGCCGCGGGTACAATGAGCAGTACTTC. The V and J genes are TRBV20-1 and TRBJ2-5; the D gene is possibly TRBD2 (5 bases). The V end lost 4 bases, the J end lost 11 bases, and 23 bases lay between the germline ends. This CDR3 contains 14 residues. The germline gives CDR1 DFQATT, CDR2 SNEGSKA (reference sequence).

This CDR3 is CAISSGLADTTDTQYF. In nucleotides, the CDR3 is TGTGCCATCAGCTCGGGACTAGCGGATACCACAGATACGCAGTATTTT. J is TRBJ2-3 and V is TRBV10-3; 11 nucleotides line up with TRBD2. Germline lookup yields CDR1 ENHRY and CDR2 SYGVKD. With V trimmed by 6 bases and J by 2 bases, 7 bases remained unmatched. The CDR3 is made up of 16 amino acids.

The chain has TRBV6-5 and TRBJ2-5; 7 positions agree with TRBD1. In germline, CDR1 is MNHEY, CDR2 SVGAGI. Losses at the gene ends were 2 bases for V and 11 bases for J; bases not matched to a gene: 14. The CDR3 runs 15 residues. The CDR3 protein is CASSYQRTGRGEQYF. Written as DNA, the CDR3 is TGTGCCAGCAGTTACCAGCGGACAGGCCGTGGAGAGCAGTACTTC.

The chain carries TRBV6-5 and TRBJ2-5, with TRBD1 as a possible D gene (5 bases). The J call may not be correct, given that the DNA end is closer to TRBJ2-7. This CDR3 has 12 amino acids. In germline, CDR1 is MNHEY, CDR2 SVGAGI. The chain's CDR3 is CASNRRGGEQYF. In DNA form, the CDR3 reads TGTGCCAGCAATAGAAGGGGTGGCGAGCAGTACTTC.

About this clonotype: A much larger clone differs from this one at a single base, so this may be a read error. This chain joins TRBV20-1 and TRBJ2-1; D perhaps matches TRBD2 (5 bases). The CDR3 sequence is 12 residues long. Per the germline V gene, CDR1 is DFQATT and CDR2 is SNEGSKA (reference sequence). V was trimmed by 8 bases and J by 3 bases, leaving 11 bases between them. The CDR3 loop reads CSFWTGYNEQFF. In DNA form, the CDR3 reads TGCAGTTTTTGGACTGGCTACAATGAGCAGTTCTTC.

The chain links TRBV5-5 to TRBJ2-5, with unresolved D. The DNA end is a closer match to TRBJ2-7, so the J assignment may be wrong. Looked up from germline, CDR1 is SGHKS and CDR2 is YYEKEE (reference sequence). CDR3 length equals 14 residues. The CDR3 bases are TGTGCCAGCAGCTTGGATCGTGTCCTCCCCGAGCAGTACTTC. It yields the protein CASSLDRVLPEQYF.

CDR3 loop: CASSLWVGQPQHF. CDR3 bases: TGTGCCAGCAGTTTGTGGGTGGGTCAGCCCCAGCATTTT. V and J are TRBV27 and TRBJ1-5, with D uncertain. Germline loops: CDR1 MNHEY, CDR2 SMNVEV (reference sequence). The CDR3 contains 13 residues. Between the trimmed V and J ends, which lost 3 bases and 6 bases, there was a span of 9 bases.

The V and J genes are TRBV20-1 and TRBJ1-5; D ambiguous. Germline V lookup: CDR1 DFQATT, CDR2 SNEGSKA (reference sequence). The CDR3 has 12 residues. The CDR3 here is CSGRNSNQPQHF. CDR3 nucleotide sequence: TGCAGCGGTCGGAATAGCAATCAGCCCCAGCATTTT.

This clonotype has more than one count but fewer than ten. V is TRBV15 and J is TRBJ2-7, with D possibly matching TRBD1 (6 bases). Germline loops: CDR1 LNHNV, CDR2 YYDKDF (reference sequence). V dropped 6 bases and J dropped 3 bases, with 12 bases sitting between them. The CDR3 sequence is 13 residues long. CDR3 sequence: CATSRDRFYEQYF. CDR3 DNA sequence: TGTGCCACCAGTCGTGACAGGTTCTACGAGCAGTACTTC.

The chain joins TRBV27 to TRBJ2-1; the match to TRBD1 covers 8 bases. The V gene end was trimmed by 8 bases and the J gene end by 6 bases; junction bases not matched to a gene: 12. The CDR3 has 15 amino acids. The germline V gene encodes CDR1 MNHEY and CDR2 SMNVEV (reference sequence). This chain's CDR3 is CASQDRGRRFNEQFF. The CDR3 region has the DNA TGTGCCAGCCAAGACAGGGGTCGTAGGTTCAATGAGCAGTTCTTC.

The chain has TRBV11-2 and TRBJ1-2, with 8 positions matching TRBD1. The germline V gene has CDR1 SGHAT and CDR2 FQNNGV. The CDR3 has 13 residues. V lost 6 bases and J lost 6; bases outside the gene matches: 6. The CDR3 spells CASSWTGYDGYTF. The CDR3 coding sequence is TGTGCCAGCAGTTGGACAGGGTACGATGGCTACACCTTC.

The chain recombines TRBV7-2 with TRBJ2-1, with a weak D call TRBD2 (6 bases). CDR3 size: 16 residues. V was pared by 4 bases and J by 0 bases, with 13 bases between. CDR1 and CDR2 (germline): SGHTA, FQGNSA. The CDR3 reads CASSYGLSGSYNEQFF. The CDR3 nucleotides read TGTGCCAGCAGCTACGGACTAAGTGGCTCCTACAATGAGCAGTTCTTC.

The rearrangement joins TRBV7-8 to TRBJ2-4, with 8 bases fitting TRBD1. V was pared by 0 bases and J by 0 bases, with 4 bases of the junction left unmatched. CDR3 size: 17 residues. Germline V gene data show CDR1 as SGHVS and CDR2 as FQNEAQ. CDR3 bases: TGTGCCAGCAGCTTAGCGCAGACAGGGGAAGCCAAAAACATTCAGTACTTC. It yields the protein CASSLAQTGEAKNIQYF.

This chain uses TRBV5-5 with TRBJ1-2; weak D call: TRBD1 (6 bases). The CDR3 length is 14 residues. The germline gives CDR1 SGHKS, CDR2 YYEKEE (reference sequence). The V end was cut by 3 bases, the J end by 2 bases, with 11 bases between. CDR3 nucleotides: TGTGCCAGCAGCTGGGCGGACAGAAACTATGGCTACACCTTC. Protein sequence: CASSWADRNYGYTF.

The genes are TRBV6-2 or TRBV6-3 and TRBJ2-1; 7 nucleotides match TRBD2. In germline, CDR1 is MNHEY, CDR2 SVGEGT. The CDR3 totals 15 residues. Germline trimming cut 4 bases from V and 4 bases from J; bases unmatched to any gene: 7. The CDR3 DNA reads as TGTGCCAGCAGTTGGCGGGACGGGGGGTACAATGAGCAGTTCTTC. Protein product: CASSWRDGGYNEQFF.

In this sample, this clonotype turned up once. The chain carries TRBV7-2 and TRBJ1-5; D is possibly TRBD1 (6 bases). Trimming cost V 10 bases and J 5 bases, with 15 bases left between them. Germline values: CDR1 SGHTA, CDR2 FQGNSA. This CDR3 region has 13 residues. The CDR3 sequence: CANSGQKYQPQHF. CDR3 in DNA: TGTGCCAACAGTGGACAGAAATATCAGCCCCAGCATTTT.